This T cell receptor (beta chain) was obtained from a study of shared clonotypes between healthy human individuals. Study in general: CD4 naive and CD4 memory each took three plates per donor, while CD8 naive took two and CD8 memory one.

The assay ran at deep level. Method: immunoSEQ multiplex PCR; TCRdb's copy keeps in-frame clones and lacks some. The data hold about 2.1 million clones, with around 93% observed a single time. In the naive CD8 group, cells lacked CD45RO and were positively selected for CCR7, so terminally differentiated effector memory CD45RA+ cells were left out. The donor cohort consisted entirely of Caucasian adults residing in Nashville, Tennessee. Sequenced: naive CD8+ T cells from PBMCs. The TCR was taken from a man between 18 and 35 years old in good health. Some clones in this sample may be carry-over from other donors' samples.

CDR3 residues: CASSRSAGTSGPYNEQFF. CDR3 nucleotide sequence: TGTGCCAGCAGCCGAAGTGCCGGGACTAGCGGGCCCTACAATGAGCAGTTCTTC. The rearrangement uses TRBV27 and TRBJ2-1; 12 nucleotides align to TRBD2. V was clipped by 6 bases and J by 2 bases; unmatched bases: 11. The CDR3 extends over 18 amino acids. Germline assignment: CDR1 MNHEY and CDR2 SMNVEV (reference sequence).